A selection of T cell receptor beta chains follows, all from one sample in a study of CD8+CD57+ T cells in acquired aplastic anemia. A single record per CDR3 protein comes from TCRdb applying MiXCR to the reads. The sample holds about 420,000 distinct CDR3 sequences, roughly 68% seen once. Sequencing used sorted CD4+, CD8+, or CD8+CD57+ T cells (not recorded which) from PBMCs. These receptors came from a human donor in good health, serving as a control. Both conserved end residues are part of each CDR3. A D gene is named only where the DNA matches it firmly. For some rows the clone size is stated as once, few or many, or as a class when expanded; others skip it.

d_call clone_size j_call v_call cdr3_nt cdr3_aa
- many TRBJ2-7 TRBV6-5 TGTGCCAGCAGTTACGACGACACCTTTTACGAGCAGTACTTC CASSYDDTFYEQYF
- many TRBJ1-2 TRBV6-1 TGTGCCAGCAGCTTGGGACCTTACTATGGCTACACCTTC CASSLGPYYGYTF
- - TRBJ1-1 TRBV9 TGTGCCAGCAGCCCGATGGGCACGAACACTGAAGCTTTCTTT CASSPMGTNTEAFF
TRBD1 - TRBJ1-6 TRBV7-9 TGTGCCAGCAGCAGAAGGGACAGCTCCAATTCACCCCTCCACTTT CASSRRDSSNSPLHF
- - TRBJ2-5 TRBV20-1 TGCCGTGCTAGAGTTGGGGGGGGCGAAGAGACCCAGTACTTC CRARVGGGEETQYF
TRBD1 once TRBJ2-3 TRBV20-1 TGCAGTGCGAAAGGGACAGGGCATCCCTATACGCAGTATTTT CSAKGTGHPYTQYF
TRBD1 - TRBJ2-7 TRBV20-1 TGCAGTGCTAGAGGGAGCAGGGGGCTGGACGAGCAGTACTTC CSARGSRGLDEQYF
- - TRBJ2-5 TRBV7-3 TGTGCCAGCAGTTTTACCGGGACACCATACCAACTGACCCAGTACTTC CASSFTGTPYQLTQYF
- many TRBJ1-1 TRBV5-6 TGTGCCAGCAGCTTGTCTAGAGGGAGTGCTCAACCCATGAACACTGAAGCTTTCTTT CASSLSRGSAQPMNTEAFF
TRBD2 - TRBJ2-6 TRBV7-2 TGTGCCAGCAGCTTAGTCCAGGCGAGCGGGGGGGCTGAGGTCCTGACTTTC CASSLVQASGGAEVLTF
- - TRBJ1-1 TRBV20-1 TGCAGTGCTGGAGGGGGAAACTCGGAAGCTTTCTTT CSAGGGNSEAFF
- - TRBJ1-1 TRBV2 TGTGCCAGCAGCCTTGACAGACAGAACACTCAAGCTTTTTTT CASSLDRQNTQAFF
TRBD2 - TRBJ2-1 TRBV15 TGTGCCACCAGCGACCTGACTAGCGGGGTGTACAATGAGCAGTTCTTC CATSDLTSGVYNEQFF
- many TRBJ2-2 TRBV20-1 TGCAGTGCTTGGACGGGGCCTCACACCGGGGAGCTGTTTTTT CSAWTGPHTGELFF
TRBD1 - TRBJ1-5 TRBV15 TGTGCCACCAGCAGAGGGGACAGCGAGGGGTATTCAGCCCAGCATTTT CATSRGDSEGYSAQHF
- - TRBJ1-3 TRBV6-2/TRBV6-3 TGTGCCAGCTATTTGACGCATGGAAACACCATATATTTT CASYLTHGNTIYF